This T cell receptor (beta chain) comes out of a study of neurological immune-mediated disorders. cDNA synthesis was performed by 5'RACE with 10-nucleotide random UMIs. TCRdb ran MiXCR on the 5' RACE reads and lists one entry per CDR3 protein. Of about 32,000 distinct CDR3 sequences listed, less than 15% are singletons. The sample holds many counts of this clonotype. Trimming removed 4 bases from V and 7 bases from J; junction bases left unmatched: 11. The CDR3 sequence is 17 residues long. The germline V gene has CDR1 MNHEY and CDR2 SVGAGI. This sample's time point: technical triplicate 2. There were 850,000 to 1,000,000 CD4+ or CD8+ T cells used in the sorted libraries.

This receptor was identified in a female donor with HTLV-1-associated myelopathy (HAM/TSP). The sequenced sample was CD4+ T cells from blood. The genes are TRBV6-5 and TRBJ2-1; TRBD2 matches 12 bases. The CDR3 region is CASSSPSLAGGRNEQFF. Written as DNA, the CDR3 is TGTGCCAGCAGTTCCCCTTCACTAGCGGGAGGTCGGAATGAGCAGTTCTTC.